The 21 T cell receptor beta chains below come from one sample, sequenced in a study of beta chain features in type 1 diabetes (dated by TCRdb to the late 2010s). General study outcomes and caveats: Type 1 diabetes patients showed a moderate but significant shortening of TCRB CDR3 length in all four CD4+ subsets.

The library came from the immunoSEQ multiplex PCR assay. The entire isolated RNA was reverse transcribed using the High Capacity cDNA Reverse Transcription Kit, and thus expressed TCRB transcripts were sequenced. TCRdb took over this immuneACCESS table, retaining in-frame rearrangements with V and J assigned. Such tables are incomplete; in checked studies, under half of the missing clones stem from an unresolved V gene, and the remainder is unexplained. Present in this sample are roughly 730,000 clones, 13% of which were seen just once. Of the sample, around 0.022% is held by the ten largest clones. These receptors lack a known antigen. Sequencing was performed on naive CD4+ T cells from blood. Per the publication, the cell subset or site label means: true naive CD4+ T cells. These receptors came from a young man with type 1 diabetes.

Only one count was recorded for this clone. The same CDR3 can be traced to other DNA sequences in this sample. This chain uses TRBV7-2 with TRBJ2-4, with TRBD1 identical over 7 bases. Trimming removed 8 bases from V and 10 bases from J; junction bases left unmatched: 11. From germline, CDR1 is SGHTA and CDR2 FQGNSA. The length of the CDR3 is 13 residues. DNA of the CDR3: TGTGCCAGCGCCAGGGGGAAAGGGAATATTCAGTACTTC. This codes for CASARGKGNIQYF.

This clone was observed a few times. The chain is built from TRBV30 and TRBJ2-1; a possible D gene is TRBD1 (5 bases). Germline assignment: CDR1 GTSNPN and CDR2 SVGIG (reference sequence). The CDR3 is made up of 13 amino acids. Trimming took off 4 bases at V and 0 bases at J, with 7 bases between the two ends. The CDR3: CAWTRDSYNEQFF. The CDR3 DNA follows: TGTGCCTGGACCAGGGACTCCTACAATGAGCAGTTCTTC.

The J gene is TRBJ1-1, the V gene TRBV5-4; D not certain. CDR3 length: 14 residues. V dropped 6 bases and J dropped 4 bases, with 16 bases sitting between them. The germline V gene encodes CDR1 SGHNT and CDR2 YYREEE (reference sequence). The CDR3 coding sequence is TGTGCCAGCACCTGGAGGGATCGGGGCACTGAAGCTTTCTTT. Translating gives CASTWRDRGTEAFF.

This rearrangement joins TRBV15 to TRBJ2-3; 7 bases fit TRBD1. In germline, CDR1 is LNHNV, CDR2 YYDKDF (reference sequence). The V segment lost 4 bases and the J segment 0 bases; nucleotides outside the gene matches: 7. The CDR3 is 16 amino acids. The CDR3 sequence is CATSNRQGGSTDTQYF. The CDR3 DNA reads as TGTGCCACCAGCAATCGACAGGGCGGAAGCACAGATACGCAGTATTTT. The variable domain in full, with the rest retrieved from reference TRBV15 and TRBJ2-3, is DAMVIQNPRYQVTQFGKPVTLSCSQTLNHNVMYWYQQKSSQAPKLLFHYYDKDFNNEADTPDNFQSRRPNTSFCFLDIRSPGLGDTAMYLCATSNRQGGSTDTQYFGPGTRLTVL.

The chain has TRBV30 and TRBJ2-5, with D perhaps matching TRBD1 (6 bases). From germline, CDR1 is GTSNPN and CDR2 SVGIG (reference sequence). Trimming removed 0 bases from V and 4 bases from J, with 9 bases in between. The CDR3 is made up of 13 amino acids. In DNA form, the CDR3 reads TGTGCCTGGAGTGTAGGGACAAGAGAGACCCAGTACTTC. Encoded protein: CAWSVGTRETQYF.

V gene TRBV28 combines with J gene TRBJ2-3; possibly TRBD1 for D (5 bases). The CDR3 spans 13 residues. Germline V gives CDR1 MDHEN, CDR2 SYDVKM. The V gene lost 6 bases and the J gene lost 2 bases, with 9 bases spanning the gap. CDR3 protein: CASSIGVTDTQYF. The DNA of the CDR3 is TGTGCCAGCAGCATAGGGGTCACAGATACGCAGTATTTT.

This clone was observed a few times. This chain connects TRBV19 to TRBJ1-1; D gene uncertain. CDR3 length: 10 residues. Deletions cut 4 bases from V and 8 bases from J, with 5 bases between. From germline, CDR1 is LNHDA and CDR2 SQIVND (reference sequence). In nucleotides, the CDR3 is TGTGCCAGTAGTACCACAGAAGCTTTCTTT. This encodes CASSTTEAFF.

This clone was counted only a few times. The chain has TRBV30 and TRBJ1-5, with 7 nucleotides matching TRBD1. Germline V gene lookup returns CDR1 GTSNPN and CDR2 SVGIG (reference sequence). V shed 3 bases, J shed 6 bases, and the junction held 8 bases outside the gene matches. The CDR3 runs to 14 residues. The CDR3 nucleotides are TGTGCCTGGAGGCATACAGGGGCGGGTCAGCCCCAGCATTTT. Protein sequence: CAWRHTGAGQPQHF.

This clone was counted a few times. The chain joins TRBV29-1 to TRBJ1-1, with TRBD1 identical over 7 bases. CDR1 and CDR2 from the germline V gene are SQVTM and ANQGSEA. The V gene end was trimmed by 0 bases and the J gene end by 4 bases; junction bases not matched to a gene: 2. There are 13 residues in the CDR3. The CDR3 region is CSVEDRGPTEAFF. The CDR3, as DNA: TGCAGCGTTGAAGATAGGGGGCCCACTGAAGCTTTCTTT.

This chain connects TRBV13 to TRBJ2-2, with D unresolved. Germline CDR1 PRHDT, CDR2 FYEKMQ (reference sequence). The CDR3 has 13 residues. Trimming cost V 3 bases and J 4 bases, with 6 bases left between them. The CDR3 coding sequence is TGTGCCAGCAGCTTCCGACCCACCGGGGAGCTGTTTTTT. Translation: CASSFRPTGELFF.

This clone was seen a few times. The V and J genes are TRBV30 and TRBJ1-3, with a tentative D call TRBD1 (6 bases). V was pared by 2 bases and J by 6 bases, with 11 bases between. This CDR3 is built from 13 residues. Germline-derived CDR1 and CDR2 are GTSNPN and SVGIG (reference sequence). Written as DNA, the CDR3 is TGTGCCTGGAGTACTGGACAGCAAAACACCATATATTTT. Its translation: CAWSTGQQNTIYF.

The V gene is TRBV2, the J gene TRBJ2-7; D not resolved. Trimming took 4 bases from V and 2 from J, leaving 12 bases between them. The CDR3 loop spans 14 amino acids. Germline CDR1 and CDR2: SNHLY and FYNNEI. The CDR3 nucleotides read TGTGCCAGCAGTGTGGGTCAAAACACCTACGAGCAGTACTTC. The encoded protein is CASSVGQNTYEQYF. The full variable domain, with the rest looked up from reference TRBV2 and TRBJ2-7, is EPEVTQTPSHQVTQMGQEVILRCVPISNHLYFYWYRQILGQKVEFLVSFYNNEISEKSEIFDDQFSVERPDGSNFTLKIRSTKLEDSAMYFCASSVGQNTYEQYFGPGTRLTVT.

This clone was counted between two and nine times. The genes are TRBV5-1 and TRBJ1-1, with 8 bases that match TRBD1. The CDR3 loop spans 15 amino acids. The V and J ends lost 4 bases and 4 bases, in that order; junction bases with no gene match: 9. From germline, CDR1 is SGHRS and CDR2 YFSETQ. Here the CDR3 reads CASSQRTGKRTEAFF. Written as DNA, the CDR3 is TGCGCCAGCAGCCAACGGACAGGGAAACGCACTGAAGCTTTCTTT.

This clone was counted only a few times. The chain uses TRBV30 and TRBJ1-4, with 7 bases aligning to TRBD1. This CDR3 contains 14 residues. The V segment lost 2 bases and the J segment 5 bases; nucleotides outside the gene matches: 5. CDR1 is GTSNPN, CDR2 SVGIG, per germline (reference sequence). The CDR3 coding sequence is TGTGCCTGGAGTCCCCCGACAGGGAATGAAAAACTGTTTTTT. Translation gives CAWSPPTGNEKLFF.

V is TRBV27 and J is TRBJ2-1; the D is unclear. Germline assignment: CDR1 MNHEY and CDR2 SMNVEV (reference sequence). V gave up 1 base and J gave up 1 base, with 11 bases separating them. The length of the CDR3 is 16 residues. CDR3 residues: CASSLLGYPSYNEQFF. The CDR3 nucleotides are TGTGCCAGCAGTTTATTAGGGTACCCTTCCTACAATGAGCAGTTCTTC.

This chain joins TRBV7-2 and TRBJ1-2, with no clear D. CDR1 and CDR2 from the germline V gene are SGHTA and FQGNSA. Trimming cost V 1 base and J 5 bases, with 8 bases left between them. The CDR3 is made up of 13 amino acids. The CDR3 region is CASSLEPKYGYTF. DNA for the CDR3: TGTGCCAGCAGCTTAGAGCCCAAATATGGCTACACCTTC. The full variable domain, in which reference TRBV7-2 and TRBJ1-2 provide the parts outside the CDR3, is GAGVSQSPSNKVTEKGKDVELRCDPISGHTALYWYRQSLGQGLEFLIYFQGNSAPDKSGLPSDRFSAERTGGSVSTLTIQRTQQEDSAVYLCASSLEPKYGYTFGSGTRLTVV.

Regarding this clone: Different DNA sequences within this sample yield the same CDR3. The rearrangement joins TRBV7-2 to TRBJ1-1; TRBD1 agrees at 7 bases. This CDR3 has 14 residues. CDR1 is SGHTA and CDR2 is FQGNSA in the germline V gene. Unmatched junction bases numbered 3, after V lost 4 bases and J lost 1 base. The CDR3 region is CASSSRTGNTEAFF. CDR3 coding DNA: TGTGCCAGCAGCTCACGGACAGGGAACACTGAAGCTTTCTTT.

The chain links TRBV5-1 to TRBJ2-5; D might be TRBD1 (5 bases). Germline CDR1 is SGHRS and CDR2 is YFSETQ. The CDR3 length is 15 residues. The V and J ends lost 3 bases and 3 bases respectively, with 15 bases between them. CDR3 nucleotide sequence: TGCGCCAGCAGCTCGGCCCAGGGATTGGAAGAGACCCAGTACTTC. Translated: CASSSAQGLEETQYF.

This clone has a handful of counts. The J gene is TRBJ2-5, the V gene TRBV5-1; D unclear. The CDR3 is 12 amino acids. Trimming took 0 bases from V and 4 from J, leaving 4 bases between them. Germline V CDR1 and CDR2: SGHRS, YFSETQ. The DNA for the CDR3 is TGCGCCAGCAGCTTGGACACAGAGACCCAGTACTTC. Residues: CASSLDTETQYF.

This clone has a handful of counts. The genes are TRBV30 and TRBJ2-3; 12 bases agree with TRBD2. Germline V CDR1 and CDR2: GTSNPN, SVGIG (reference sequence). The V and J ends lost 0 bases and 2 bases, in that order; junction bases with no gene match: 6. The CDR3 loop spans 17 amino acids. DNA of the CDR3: TGTGCCTGGAGTGTCAACGGACTAGCGGGGCACACAGATACGCAGTATTTT. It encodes CAWSVNGLAGHTDTQYF.

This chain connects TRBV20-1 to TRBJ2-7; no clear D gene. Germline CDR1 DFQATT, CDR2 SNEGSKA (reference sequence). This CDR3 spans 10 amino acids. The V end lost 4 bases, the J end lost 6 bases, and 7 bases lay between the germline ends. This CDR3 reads CSAIHPEQYF. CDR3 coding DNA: TGCAGTGCTATTCATCCCGAGCAGTACTTC.